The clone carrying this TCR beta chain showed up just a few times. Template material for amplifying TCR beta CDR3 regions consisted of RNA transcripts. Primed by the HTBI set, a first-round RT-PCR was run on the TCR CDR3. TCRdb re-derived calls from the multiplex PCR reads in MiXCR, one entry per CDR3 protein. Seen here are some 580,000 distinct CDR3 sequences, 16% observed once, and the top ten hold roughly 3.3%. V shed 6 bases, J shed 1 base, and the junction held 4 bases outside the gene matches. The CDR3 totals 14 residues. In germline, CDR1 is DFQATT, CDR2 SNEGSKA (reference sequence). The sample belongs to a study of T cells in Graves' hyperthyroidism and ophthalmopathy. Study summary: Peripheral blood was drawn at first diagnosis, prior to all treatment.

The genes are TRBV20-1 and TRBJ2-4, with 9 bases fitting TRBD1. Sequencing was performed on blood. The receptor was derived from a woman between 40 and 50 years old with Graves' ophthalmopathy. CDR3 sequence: CSAVQGAAKNIQYF. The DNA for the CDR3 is TGCAGTGCCGTACAGGGGGCCGCCAAAAACATTCAGTACTTC.